This T cell receptor beta chain was retrieved from a study of cytomegalovirus exposure and HLA in healthy donors. Broader study findings: Only CMV serostatus was available as immune exposure information.

Germline lookup yields CDR1 SNHLY and CDR2 FYNNEI. The CDR3 sequence is 13 residues long. V was trimmed by 6 bases and J by 6 bases, leaving 12 bases between them. The PCR made use of 60 Vbeta and 13 Jbeta primers. Assay used: immunoSEQ multiplex PCR; TCRdb lists only in-frame clones, some missing. This table has about 120,000 clones, 74% appearing once. With respect to this clone: The antigen is not known.

Material for sequencing was PBMCs. This receptor was identified in a human donor in good health. The chain uses TRBV2 and TRBJ2-1, with D perhaps TRBD1 (6 bases). In DNA, the CDR3 is TGTGCCAGCAGGTACCTAGGGGGCAATGAGCAGTTCTTC. Translating gives CASRYLGGNEQFF.